The 9 T cell receptor beta chains in this list originate from one sample, sequenced in a study of control samples from healthy donors and cancer patients. Libraries were prepared by immunoSEQ multiplex PCR; TCRdb keeps only in-frame clonotypes and omits some of them. The sample yields about 76,000 clones, roughly nine tenths seen once. Material: PBMCs. The receptors here all came from a woman aged 45 to 65 with colorectal cancer.

This chain connects TRBV6-5 to TRBJ1-6; TRBD1 is a possible D gene (5 bases). The CDR3 covers 15 residues. V lost 0 bases and J lost 8, with 11 bases in between. Germline V gene data show CDR1 as MNHEY and CDR2 as SVGAGI. The CDR3: CASSYSGRVDSPLHF. The CDR3 coding sequence is TGTGCCAGCAGTTACTCGGGCAGGGTGGATTCACCCCTCCACTTT.

This clone was detected only a few times. The chain combines TRBV19 with TRBJ1-5; a weak D match, TRBD1 (6 bases). V lost 4 bases to trimming and J lost 5 bases, with 12 bases between them. Per the germline V gene, CDR1 is LNHDA and CDR2 is SQIVND (reference sequence). This CDR3 has 14 amino acids. The CDR3 loop is CASSNTGSDQPQHF. In nucleotides, the CDR3 is TGTGCCAGTAGTAATACAGGGTCTGATCAGCCCCAGCATTTT.

The rearrangement uses TRBV9 and TRBJ2-2; no clear D gene. The V and J ends lost 0 bases and 7 bases respectively, with 7 bases between them. Germline V gives CDR1 SGDLS, CDR2 YYNGEE. This CDR3 spans 13 amino acids. The CDR3: CASSVVGIGELFF. The CDR3 bases are TGTGCCAGCAGCGTAGTCGGTATCGGGGAGCTGTTTTTT.

The gene calls are TRBV6-2 or TRBV6-3 and TRBJ2-3; D is unresolved. There are 14 residues in the CDR3. The V end was cut by 4 bases, the J end by 5 bases, with 13 bases between. The germline gives CDR1 MNHEY, CDR2 SVGEGT. In nucleotides, the CDR3 is TGTGCCAGCAGTTCTGTCGTTGGCGGAGATACGCAGTATTTT. As protein: CASSSVVGGDTQYF.

This chain joins TRBV2 and TRBJ1-2; D is unresolved. Trimming took off 6 bases at V and 4 bases at J, with 15 bases between the two ends. The CDR3 runs 14 residues. CDR1 is SNHLY, CDR2 FYNNEI, per germline. The CDR3 protein is CASRKAIIGYGYTF. The CDR3 nucleotides are TGTGCCAGCAGAAAGGCGATAATTGGCTATGGCTACACCTTC.

As regards this clone: An end of the junction differs from the germline gene, which may be a read error. This rearrangement joins TRBV7-9 to TRBJ1-1; 7 positions match TRBD1. There are 13 residues in the CDR3. From germline, CDR1 is SEHNR and CDR2 FQNEAQ (reference sequence). The CDR3 spells CASSWDSNTEVFF. In DNA, the CDR3 is TGTGCCAGCAGCTGGGACAGTAACACTGAAGTTTTCTTT.

This sequence joins TRBV19 and TRBJ2-5; tentatively, D is TRBD1 (6 bases). Deletions cut 3 bases from V and 5 bases from J, with 13 bases between. There are 14 residues in the CDR3. Per germline, CDR1 LNHDA and CDR2 SQIVND (reference sequence). This CDR3 reads CASSIPGAPETQYF. The DNA of the CDR3 is TGTGCCAGTAGTATTCCAGGGGCTCCGGAGACCCAGTACTTC.

This sequence joins TRBV6-1 and TRBJ1-2, with D possibly being TRBD1 (6 bases). The CDR3 runs to 17 residues. Trimming pared 3 bases from V and 0 bases from J, leaving 17 bases between. Germline V gene lookup returns CDR1 MNHNS and CDR2 SASEGT. CDR3 in DNA: TGTGCCAGCAGTGAGGGGGCGGGGGGGAGCACTAACTATGGCTACACCTTC. Translation: CASSEGAGGSTNYGYTF.

In the case of this clone: Within the sample, other DNA sequences also encode this same CDR3. The V call is TRBV20-1, the J call TRBJ2-7; TRBD2 is a possible D gene (5 bases). The CDR3 totals 18 residues. The germline gives CDR1 DFQATT, CDR2 SNEGSKA (reference sequence). Trimming pared 3 bases from V and 4 bases from J, leaving 28 bases between. CDR3 nucleotide sequence: TGCAGTGCTAGTGACGCGGCGGGCGGGCCGAAATCAAGGTACGAGCAGTACGTC. This translates into CSASDAAGGPKSRYEQYV.